These 4 T cell receptor beta chains share one sample of origin, sequenced in a study of molecular identifiers for immune sequencing clone quantification. MiXCR, run by TCRdb on the PCR reads, gives a single entry per CDR3 protein. The sample includes 400,000 to 600,000 distinct CDR3 sequences, about 25% of them seen just once. The material sequenced was naive CD8+ T cells from blood, with Jurkat cell RNA spiked in. Subset in this sample: FACS-sorted CD8+CD4-CCR7+CD45RA+ naive T cells. All receptors come from a human donor in good health. Some libraries in this study had Jurkat cell RNA spiked in.

This clonotype was seen many times. The chain links TRBV6-5 to TRBJ2-7, with 8 bases identical to TRBD2. Germline assignment: CDR1 MNHEY and CDR2 SVGAGI. The junction had 9 bases not matched to a gene; V was cut back by 5 bases and J by 0 bases. The CDR3 contains 16 residues. The CDR3 spells CASSIGTSDYSYEQYF. CDR3 nucleotides: TGTGCCAGCAGTATCGGGACTAGTGATTACTCCTACGAGCAGTACTTC.

The table lists this clonotype with many counts. This chain joins TRBV4-3 and TRBJ2-3; no reliable D call. The germline gives CDR1 LGHNA, CDR2 YSLEER. Trimming cost V 4 bases and J 1 base, with 9 bases left between them. CDR3 size: 14 residues. In DNA form, the CDR3 reads TGCGCCAGCAGCCCGGGCCCGGGCACAGATACGCAGTATTTT. Amino acid sequence: CASSPGPGTDTQYF.

The chain recombines TRBV7-9 with TRBJ1-2; tentative D call: TRBD1 (6 bases). CDR1 SEHNR and CDR2 FQNEAQ come from the germline V gene (reference sequence). This CDR3 has 16 amino acids. V was trimmed by 0 bases and J by 3 bases, leaving 14 bases between them. CDR3 protein: CASSLAAAGGYYGYTF. In nucleotides, the CDR3 is TGTGCCAGCAGCTTAGCCGCAGCGGGGGGCTACTATGGCTACACCTTC.

This clonotype was found many times. The rearrangement joins TRBV7-9 to TRBJ2-3; D unresolved. The V gene's germline CDR1 is SEHNR and CDR2 FQNEAQ (reference sequence). The CDR3 spans 15 residues. The V end lost 4 bases, the J end lost 2 bases, and 13 bases lay between the germline ends. CDR3 sequence reads: CASSSPQTTTDTQYF. The CDR3 DNA reads as TGTGCCAGCAGCTCCCCGCAAACGACCACAGATACGCAGTATTTT.